Below are 20 T cell receptor beta chains sequenced from a single sample in a study of cytomegalovirus exposure and HLA in healthy donors. A multiplex PCR was run with 60 Vbeta primers and 13 Jbeta primers. The table came from immunoSEQ multiplex PCR; TCRdb's copy has only in-frame clones and leaves some out. Among 150,000 to 200,000 clones listed, about 90% were seen once. Sequences were obtained from PBMCs. The receptors were sampled from a girl under three years old in good health and CMV-seronegative.

The CDR3 region has the DNA TGTGCCAGTAGCCAGGCGGGTTTGTCTGACGAGCAGTACTTC. It is translated as CASSQAGLSDEQYF. The chain combines TRBV19 with TRBJ2-7; D possibly corresponds to TRBD2 (5 bases). CDR1 and CDR2 from the germline V gene are LNHDA and SQIVND (reference sequence). The CDR3 is 14 amino acids. The V gene lost 6 bases and the J gene lost 5 bases, with 17 bases spanning the gap.

This rearrangement joins TRBV14 to TRBJ2-7, with TRBD2 matching over 8 bases. With V trimmed by 4 bases and J by 0 bases, 8 bases remained unmatched. The length of the CDR3 is 16 residues. Germline CDR1 and CDR2: SGHDN and FVKESK. CDR3 DNA: TGTGCCAGCAGCCTAACAAGGACTAGCAGCTCCTACGAGCAGTACTTC. It is translated as CASSLTRTSSSYEQYF. Full variable domain (outside the CDR3, taken from reference TRBV14 and TRBJ2-7): EAGVTQFPSHSVIEKGQTVTLRCDPISGHDNLYWYRRVMGKEIKFLLHFVKESKQDESGMPNNRFLAERTGGTYSTLKVQPAELEDSGVYFCASSLTRTSSSYEQYFGPGTRLTVT.

The rearrangement joins TRBV30 to TRBJ2-5, with D possibly matching TRBD1 (7 bases). The CDR3 is 14 amino acids. Germline CDR1 GTSNPN, CDR2 SVGIG (reference sequence). V dropped 1 base and J dropped 5 bases, with 14 bases sitting between them. The CDR3 sequence is CAWSAPGGQETQYF. For the CDR3, the DNA is TGTGCCTGGAGTGCCCCAGGGGGGCAGGAGACCCAGTACTTC.

The chain links TRBV7-3 to TRBJ2-3, with TRBD2 identical over 9 bases. Germline V gene lookup returns CDR1 SGHTA and CDR2 FQGTGA. The length of the CDR3 is 16 residues. Trimming removed 2 bases from V and 5 bases from J; junction bases left unmatched: 8. This chain's CDR3 is CASSLSASGVQDTQYF. The CDR3 DNA sequence: TGTGCCAGCAGCTTATCAGCTAGCGGGGTCCAAGATACGCAGTATTTT. The whole variable domain, remainder taken from reference TRBV7-3 and TRBJ2-3, is GAGVSQTPSNKVTEKGKYVELRCDPISGHTALYWYRQSLGQGPEFLIYFQGTGAADDSGLPNDRFFAVRPEGSVSTLKIQRTERGDSAVYLCASSLSASGVQDTQYFGPGTRLTVL.

The chain combines TRBV4-1 with TRBJ1-5; the match to TRBD1 covers 7 bases. The CDR3 totals 13 residues. Germline V CDR1 and CDR2: MGHRA, YSYEKL. The trim removed 2 bases at V and 7 bases at J, leaving 2 bases unmatched. The CDR3 here is CASSQSRGQPQHF. The DNA for the CDR3 is TGCGCCAGCAGCCAAAGCAGGGGGCAGCCCCAGCATTTT.

The J gene is TRBJ2-7, the V gene TRBV7-2, with 8 positions matching TRBD2. The CDR3 sequence is 13 residues long. With 7 bases clipped from V and 0 bases from J, the junction kept 2 bases outside the gene matches. Germline V gene data show CDR1 as SGHTA and CDR2 as FQGNSA. This chain's CDR3 is CASKLAASYEQYF. The CDR3 DNA follows: TGTGCCAGCAAACTAGCGGCCTCCTACGAGCAGTACTTC. Full variable domain (missing parts from reference TRBV7-2 and TRBJ2-7): GAGVSQSPSNKVTEKGKDVELRCDPISGHTALYWYRQSLGQGLEFLIYFQGNSAPDKSGLPSDRFSAERTGGSVSTLTIQRTQQEDSAVYLCASKLAASYEQYFGPGTRLTVT.

This clone turned up a few times. The chain couples TRBV5-6 to TRBJ1-1; 7 nucleotides align to TRBD1. J lost 0 bases, V lost 2 bases, and 7 bases had no gene match. The CDR3 runs 16 residues. Germline V gene data show CDR1 as SGHDT and CDR2 as YYEEEE. CDR3 amino acids: CASSFWGGTVNTEAFF. The CDR3 DNA reads as TGTGCCAGCAGCTTTTGGGGTGGGACAGTGAACACTGAAGCTTTCTTT.

The table lists this clone with a count of one. The rearrangement joins TRBV9 to TRBJ2-3, with a weak D call TRBD2 (6 bases). The V gene lost 7 bases and the J gene lost 4 bases, with 13 bases spanning the gap. CDR1 is SGDLS, CDR2 YYNGEE, per germline. CDR3 length equals 13 residues. CDR3 loop: CASARWGADTQYF. For the CDR3, the DNA is TGTGCCAGCGCACGGTGGGGGGCAGATACGCAGTATTTT.

This clone has a single count. The V and J genes are TRBV5-1 and TRBJ2-1, with 7 positions matching TRBD2. V was pared by 5 bases and J by 8 bases, with 16 bases of the junction left unmatched. Germline-derived CDR1 and CDR2 are SGHRS and YFSETQ. The CDR3 has 16 residues. CDR3 loop: CASRAALGLPGDEQFF. CDR3 sequence (DNA): TGCGCCAGCAGAGCCGCGCTGGGACTACCCGGCGATGAGCAGTTCTTC.

Worth noting for this clone: At the DNA level, this CDR3 is encoded by other sequences in the same sample as well. The rearrangement links TRBV27 to TRBJ2-1; the match to TRBD1 covers 8 bases. Per germline, CDR1 MNHEY and CDR2 SMNVEV (reference sequence). The trim removed 5 bases at V and 7 bases at J, leaving 7 bases unmatched. This CDR3 is built from 14 residues. CDR3 loop: CASSPGTGGNEQFF. In DNA, the CDR3 is TGTGCCAGCAGTCCCGGGACAGGCGGTAATGAGCAGTTCTTC.

The chain links TRBV11-1 to TRBJ1-1; possibly TRBD1 for D (6 bases). This CDR3 is built from 14 residues. V was trimmed by 3 bases and J by 5 bases, leaving 13 bases between them. The germline CDR1 and CDR2 sequences are SGHAT and FQDESV (reference sequence). The CDR3 loop reads CASSFSLQGTEAFF. As DNA, the CDR3 is TGTGCCAGCAGCTTTTCACTCCAGGGGACTGAAGCTTTCTTT.

The rearrangement joins TRBV11-2 to TRBJ2-7; perhaps TRBD2 as D (6 bases). The CDR3 is 14 residues long. The ends were cut back, 8 bases at V and 6 bases at J, with 20 bases in the middle. CDR1 SGHAT and CDR2 FQNNGV come from the germline V gene. The DNA of the CDR3 is TGTGCCAGCGCGCTCCAAGGGAGGCCCTTCGAGCAGTACTTC. Protein: CASALQGRPFEQYF.

The chain links TRBV9 to TRBJ2-1, with 9 bases aligning to TRBD2. V was clipped by 4 bases and J by 8 bases; unmatched bases: 7. The CDR3 is made up of 14 amino acids. The V gene's germline CDR1 is SGDLS and CDR2 YYNGEE. CDR3 sequence reads: CASSPPGLAHEQFF. In DNA, the CDR3 is TGTGCCAGCAGCCCACCGGGACTAGCCCATGAGCAGTTCTTC.

V and J are TRBV11-2 and TRBJ1-4; no clear D. Trimming removed 1 base from V and 7 bases from J, with 13 bases in between. Germline CDR1 reads SGHAT; CDR2 reads FQNNGV. This CDR3 comprises 15 residues. This chain's CDR3 is CASSLGTVRGEKLFF. CDR3 in DNA: TGTGCCAGCAGCTTAGGTACAGTCCGGGGTGAAAAACTGTTTTTT. The full variable domain, with the rest looked up from reference TRBV11-2 and TRBJ1-4, is EAGVAQSPRYKIIEKRQSVAFWCNPISGHATLYWYQQILGQGPKLLIQFQNNGVVDDSQLPKDRFSAERLKGVDSTLKIQPAKLEDSAVYLCASSLGTVRGEKLFFGSGTQLSVL.

The rearrangement uses TRBV30 and TRBJ2-7, with 7 bases fitting TRBD1. This CDR3 contains 13 residues. J was trimmed by 3 bases and V by 2 bases; bases with no gene match: 4. From germline, CDR1 is GTSNPN and CDR2 SVGIG (reference sequence). The CDR3 region has the DNA TGTGCCTGGAGTAGATACAGGGGCTACGAGCAGTACTTC. This gives the protein CAWSRYRGYEQYF.

The DNA of the CDR3 is TGTGCCAGCAGCCAAGCCCCCGGGGGAATGAACACTGAAGCTTTCTTT. This codes for CASSQAPGGMNTEAFF. The rearrangement joins TRBV4-2 to TRBJ1-1, with a possible D match to TRBD1 (5 bases). The CDR3 has 16 amino acids. Germline V gene data show CDR1 as LGHNA and CDR2 as YNFKEQ. V lost 1 base to trimming and J lost 0 bases, with 12 bases between them.

The chain has TRBV18 and TRBJ1-2, with TRBD1 identical over 7 bases. The junction had 15 bases not matched to a gene; V was cut back by 4 bases and J by 4 bases. CDR1 is KGHSH and CDR2 is LQKENI in the germline V gene. The CDR3 has 17 residues. The CDR3 DNA reads TGTGCCAGCTCACGGGACCGGGACAGCTCCAGATTCTATGGCTACACCTTC. Translation: CASSRDRDSSRFYGYTF.

The chain combines TRBV5-5 with TRBJ2-7; 10 nucleotides agree with TRBD2. The CDR3 extends over 18 amino acids. The V and J ends lost 0 bases and 6 bases, in that order; junction bases with no gene match: 15. Germline CDR1 and CDR2: SGHKS and YYEKEE (reference sequence). DNA for the CDR3: TGTGCCAGCAGCTTGGAGGTCCTAAAGCGGGAGGGCCTCTCCGAGCAGTACTTC. It yields the protein CASSLEVLKREGLSEQYF.

The chain couples TRBV18 to TRBJ2-7; TRBD2 agrees at 10 bases. With 3 bases clipped from V and 5 bases from J, the junction kept 7 bases outside the gene matches. The CDR3 consists of 15 residues. Per germline, CDR1 KGHSH and CDR2 LQKENI. CDR3 DNA: TGTGCCAGCTCACCCCAGGAGCGGGAGGGGAACGAGCAGTACTTC. Translated: CASSPQEREGNEQYF.

The rearrangement links TRBV4-1 to TRBJ1-6, with a possible D match to TRBD1 (5 bases). Germline V gives CDR1 MGHRA, CDR2 YSYEKL. CDR3 size: 17 residues. Between the trimmed V and J ends, which lost 1 base and 7 bases, there was a span of 17 bases. The CDR3 DNA reads as TGCGCCAGCAGCCAAGGACCTCGGTTTAGGGGAAATTCACCCCTCCACTTT. It yields the protein CASSQGPRFRGNSPLHF.